A single TCR beta chain is shown here with its context. Antigen unknown. The data were taken from a study of T cells in localized non-small cell lung cancer. Assay: immunoSEQ multiplex PCR; the TCRdb copy retains only in-frame clones and omits some. The table lists around 10,000 clones, just under 30% of them singletons. Overall study findings and caveats: Uninvolved adjacent lung showed higher T cell clonality than tumor. Because only a single region of the tumor was sequenced, heterogeneity remains possible. Within adjacent lung there appeared a median about 54 of the top 100 tumor clones. Higher adjacent-lung clonality was associated with shorter survival.

The V gene lost 1 base and the J gene lost 2 bases, with 17 bases spanning the gap. The V gene's germline CDR1 is SGHDN and CDR2 FVKESK. The CDR3 consists of 17 residues. The chain has TRBV14 and TRBJ2-5; D gene uncertain. This specimen was lung tumor tissue, taken before any cancer treatment. The receptor was isolated from a man between 35 and 75 years old with stage I lung adenocarcinoma. Here the CDR3 reads CASSQGLTVPRQETQYF. The CDR3 coding sequence is TGTGCCAGCAGCCAAGGGCTAACGGTCCCCCGTCAAGAGACCCAGTACTTC.